The clone carrying this T cell receptor (beta chain) was detected only once. This sample stems from a study of blood T cell repertoires in COVID-19. Study as a whole: Specimens from acute and convalescent COVID-19 originated in the United States, Italy and Spain. PBMCs, B-cell-depleted T cells, or T cells provided the cDNA or gDNA that made up the material.

Original analysis: Amplification of reference gene primers was used by the study to estimate nucleated cell counts. TCRdb's table, derived via immunoSEQ multiplex PCR, lists solely in-frame clones and lacks some. D and trimming were read from the DNA, whereas the V and J calls and clone size are those reported in that table. The sample carries about 71,000 clones, approximately 89% recorded once. Trimming took 1 base from V and 3 from J; bases not matched to a gene: 11. Per germline, CDR1 LGHNA and CDR2 YNFKEQ. The CDR3 is 18 residues long. This rearrangement joins TRBV4-2 to TRBJ2-1, with 8 bases lining up with TRBD2. This clonotype was sampled from a man aged 80 or over with acute or convalescent COVID-19. The sequenced sample was peripheral blood. CDR3 amino acids: CASSQAGGRGDNYNEQFF. CDR3 bases: TGTGCCAGCAGCCAAGCGGGCGGGCGGGGGGACAACTACAATGAGCAGTTCTTC.